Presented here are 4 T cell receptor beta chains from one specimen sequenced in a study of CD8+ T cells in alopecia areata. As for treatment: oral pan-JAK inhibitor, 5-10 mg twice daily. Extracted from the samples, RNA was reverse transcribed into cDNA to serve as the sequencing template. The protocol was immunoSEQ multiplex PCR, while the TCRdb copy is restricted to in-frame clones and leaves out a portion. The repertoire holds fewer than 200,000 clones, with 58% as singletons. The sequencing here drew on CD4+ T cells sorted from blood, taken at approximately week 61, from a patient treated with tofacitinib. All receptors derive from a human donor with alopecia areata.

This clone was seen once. The CDR3 protein is CAFPYEPANTGELFF. The CDR3 region has the DNA TGTGCCTTCCCCTACGAGCCGGCGAACACCGGGGAGCTGTTTTTT. This chain links TRBV7-9 with TRBJ2-2; D remains unclear. The V end was cut by 11 bases, the J end by 0 bases, with 16 bases between. Looked up from germline, CDR1 is SEHNR and CDR2 is FQNEAQ (reference sequence). The CDR3 extends over 15 amino acids. Combining the CDR3 with reference TRBV7-9 and TRBJ2-2 gives the whole variable domain DTGVSQNPRHKITKRGQNVTFRCDPISEHNRLYWYRQTLGQGPEFLTYFQNEAQLEKSRLLSDRFSAERPKGSFSTLEIQRTEQGDSAMYLCAFPYEPANTGELFFGEGSRLTVL.

CDR3 protein: CAIRADLNQPQHF. CDR3 nucleotide sequence: TGTGCCATCAGGGCGGATCTCAATCAGCCCCAGCATTTT. The chain uses TRBV10-3 and TRBJ1-5; D is ambiguous. This CDR3 has 13 residues. With 6 bases removed from V and 3 bases from J, the gap between germline ends came to 9 bases. CDR1 ENHRY and CDR2 SYGVKD come from the germline V gene.

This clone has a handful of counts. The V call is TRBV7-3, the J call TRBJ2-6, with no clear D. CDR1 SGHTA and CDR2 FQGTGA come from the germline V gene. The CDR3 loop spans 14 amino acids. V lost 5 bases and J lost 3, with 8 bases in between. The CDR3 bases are TGTGCCAGCAGCCCCCGGGTTGGGGCCAACGTCCTGACTTTC. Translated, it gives CASSPRVGANVLTF. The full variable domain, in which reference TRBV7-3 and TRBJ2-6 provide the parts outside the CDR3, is GAGVSQTPSNKVTEKGKYVELRCDPISGHTALYWYRQSLGQGPEFLIYFQGTGAADDSGLPNDRFFAVRPEGSVSTLKIQRTERGDSAVYLCASSPRVGANVLTFGAGSRLTVL.

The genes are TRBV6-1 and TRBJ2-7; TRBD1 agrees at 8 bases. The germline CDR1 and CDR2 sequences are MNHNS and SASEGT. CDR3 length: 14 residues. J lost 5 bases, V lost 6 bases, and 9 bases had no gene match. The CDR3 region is CASRRQGTSDEQYF. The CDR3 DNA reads TGTGCCAGCAGGCGACAGGGGACATCGGACGAGCAGTACTTC.